The next 16 T cell receptor beta chains were all read from a single sample in a study of blood T cell repertoires in COVID-19. Assay used: immunoSEQ multiplex PCR; TCRdb lists only in-frame clones, some missing. The repertoire holds some 50,000 clones, with roughly 89% as singletons. Sequencing was carried out using peripheral blood. The receptors were sampled from a man in his forties or fifties with acute or convalescent COVID-19.

This chain connects TRBV11-2 to TRBJ1-5; 8 nucleotides agree with TRBD1. Germline V CDR1 and CDR2: SGHAT, FQNNGV. The length of the CDR3 is 14 residues. The V and J ends lost 6 bases and 4 bases, in that order; junction bases with no gene match: 5. DNA of the CDR3: TGTGCCAGCAGGCAGACAGGGGTGAATCAGCCCCAGCATTTT. Protein product: CASRQTGVNQPQHF. The full variable domain, rest sourced from reference TRBV11-2 and TRBJ1-5, is EAGVAQSPRYKIIEKRQSVAFWCNPISGHATLYWYQQILGQGPKLLIQFQNNGVVDDSQLPKDRFSAERLKGVDSTLKIQPAKLEDSAVYLCASRQTGVNQPQHFGDGTRLSIL.

V gene TRBV6-6 combines with J gene TRBJ2-1; D unclear. This CDR3 is built from 11 residues. V was cut by 0 bases and J by 9 bases, with 3 bases left in between. Germline V CDR1 and CDR2: MNHNY, SVGAGI (reference sequence). In DNA, the CDR3 is TGTGCCAGCAGTTACTCGGCTGAGCAGTTCTTC. Translating it yields CASSYSAEQFF.

The V gene is TRBV30, the J gene TRBJ1-5; 11 bases match TRBD1. CDR1 is GTSNPN, CDR2 SVGIG, per germline (reference sequence). V lost 4 bases and J lost 5; bases outside the gene matches: 7. The CDR3 contains 15 residues. CDR3 region: CAWTLRDRGDQPQHF. CDR3 nucleotide sequence: TGTGCCTGGACACTCCGGGACAGGGGGGATCAGCCCCAGCATTTT.

This clone was counted a few times. The chain couples TRBV6-5 to TRBJ1-2, with a tentative D call TRBD1 (6 bases). CDR1 and CDR2 (germline): MNHEY, SVGAGI. V lost 8 bases and J lost 5, with 12 bases in between. The CDR3 totals 12 residues. CDR3 in DNA: TGTGCCAGCCAGTGGGGGCTATATGGCTACACCTTC. It translates to CASQWGLYGYTF.

CDR3 region: CASTTTSNYGYTF. The CDR3 DNA sequence: TGTGCCAGCACCACCACTTCTAACTATGGCTACACCTTC. The chain has TRBV28 and TRBJ1-2; no clear D gene. Germline V CDR1 and CDR2: MDHEN, SYDVKM. Trimming removed 7 bases from V and 0 bases from J, with 9 bases in between. CDR3 length: 13 residues.

This clone was seen only once. CDR3 amino acids: CASSLVKQGRGAFF. The CDR3 region has the DNA TGTGCCAGCAGTTTAGTCAAACAGGGTCGGGGTGCGTTCTTC. This chain links TRBV28 with TRBJ2-1, with D possibly TRBD1 on 6 matching bases. V lost 2 bases and J lost 15, with 20 bases in between. The germline gives CDR1 MDHEN, CDR2 SYDVKM. The CDR3 runs to 14 residues.

The chain joins TRBV6-2 or TRBV6-3 to TRBJ1-2; maybe TRBD1 (5 bases). V was trimmed by 5 bases and J by 3 bases, leaving 10 bases between them. The germline CDR1 and CDR2 sequences are MNHEY and SVGEGT. This CDR3 contains 13 residues. As DNA, the CDR3 is TGTGCCAGCAGTCCGTGGGGGGACTATGGCTACACCTTC. This codes for CASSPWGDYGYTF.

This sequence joins TRBV4-3 and TRBJ1-5; possibly TRBD1 for D (5 bases). Trimming removed 0 bases from V and 5 bases from J, with 8 bases in between. The CDR3 contains 14 residues. Germline V gene data show CDR1 as LGHNA and CDR2 as YSLEER. CDR3: CASSQDRGDQPQHF. The DNA for the CDR3 is TGCGCCAGCAGCCAAGATCGGGGGGATCAGCCCCAGCATTTT.

The chain has TRBV27 and TRBJ2-1; TRBD1 matches at 8 bases. Per the germline V gene, CDR1 is MNHEY and CDR2 is SMNVEV (reference sequence). The CDR3 spans 13 residues. The trim removed 6 bases at V and 11 bases at J, leaving 9 bases unmatched. Here the CDR3 DNA reads TGTGCCAGCAGGCAGGGGGCGCTACCCCAGCAGTTCTTC. Its protein is CASRQGALPQQFF.

The chain is built from TRBV30 and TRBJ1-6; D is perhaps TRBD1 (5 bases). The V end lost 5 bases, the J end lost 10 bases, and 24 bases lay between the germline ends. The CDR3 has 16 residues. Germline-derived CDR1 and CDR2 are GTSNPN and SVGIG (reference sequence). As DNA, the CDR3 is TGTGCCTGGGAGGTCGCGGCAGGGCGGACCGTCTCACCCCTCCACTTT. As protein: CAWEVAAGRTVSPLHF.

V and J are TRBV11-2 and TRBJ2-7; weak D call: TRBD2 (6 bases). This CDR3 is 12 amino acids long. V lost 5 bases and J 6 bases, leaving 11 bases between the germline ends. The germline gives CDR1 SGHAT, CDR2 FQNNGV. Here the CDR3 reads CASSIRLGEQYF. CDR3 nucleotide sequence: TGTGCCAGCAGCATACGACTAGGCGAGCAGTACTTC. Full variable domain (rest looked up from reference TRBV11-2 and TRBJ2-7): EAGVAQSPRYKIIEKRQSVAFWCNPISGHATLYWYQQILGQGPKLLIQFQNNGVVDDSQLPKDRFSAERLKGVDSTLKIQPAKLEDSAVYLCASSIRLGEQYFGPGTRLTVT.

This chain joins TRBV30 and TRBJ2-2; D perhaps matches TRBD1 (5 bases). Trimming removed 2 bases from V and 4 bases from J, with 5 bases in between. CDR1 and CDR2 (germline): GTSNPN, SVGIG (reference sequence). CDR3 size: 12 residues. CDR3 residues: CAWSRGTGELFF. CDR3 coding DNA: TGTGCCTGGAGTAGGGGCACCGGGGAGCTGTTTTTT.

V and J are TRBV21-1 and TRBJ1-4; TRBD1, the table's D call, was not compared with the DNA. TRBV21-1 is noted as a pseudogene. This CDR3 has 16 residues. The CDR3 sequence: CASSKVSAGTNEKLFF. The CDR3 DNA follows: TGTGCCAGCAGCAAAGTTTCAGCAGGGACTAATGAAAAACTGTTTTTT.

The chain has TRBV9 and TRBJ1-3; perhaps TRBD1 as D (6 bases). The CDR3 has 16 amino acids. V was shortened by 4 bases and J by 2 bases, with 16 bases between the two germline ends. Germline CDR1 is SGDLS and CDR2 is YYNGEE. The CDR3: CASSIYDRPTGNTIYF. As DNA, the CDR3 is TGTGCCAGCAGCATTTACGACAGGCCTACTGGAAACACCATATATTTT.

The chain recombines TRBV29-1 with TRBJ1-5; the D gene is possibly TRBD1 (5 bases). The germline V gene has CDR1 SQVTM and CDR2 ANQGSEA. Trimming stripped 4 bases from V and 6 bases from J, with 13 bases between. The CDR3 sequence is 13 residues long. In DNA, the CDR3 is TGCAGCGTTGGGGGCGGGGAGGGTCAGCCCCAGCATTTT. It encodes CSVGGGEGQPQHF.

The CDR3 is CASSQSGAIVYNEQFF. CDR3 sequence (DNA): TGTGCCAGCAGCCAATCAGGGGCCATCGTTTACAATGAGCAGTTCTTC. This rearrangement joins TRBV3-1 (or the pseudogene TRBV3-2) to TRBJ2-1, with D perhaps TRBD1 (6 bases). V was clipped by 2 bases and J by 4 bases, with 15 bases between them. The CDR3 contains 16 residues. Per the germline V gene, CDR1 is LGHDT and CDR2 is YNNKEL (reference sequence).